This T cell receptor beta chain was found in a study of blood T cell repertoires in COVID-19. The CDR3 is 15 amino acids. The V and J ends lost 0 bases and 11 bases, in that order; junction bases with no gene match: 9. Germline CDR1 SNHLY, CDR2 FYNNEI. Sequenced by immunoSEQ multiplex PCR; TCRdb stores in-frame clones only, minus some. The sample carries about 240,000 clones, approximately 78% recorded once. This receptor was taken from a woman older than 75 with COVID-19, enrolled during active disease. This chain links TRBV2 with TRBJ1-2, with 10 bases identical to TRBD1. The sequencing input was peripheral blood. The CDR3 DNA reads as TGTGCCAGCAGTGAAGCGCTTACCGGGACAGGGGATTACACCTTC. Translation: CASSEALTGTGDYTF.